The source of this TCR beta chain is a study of blood T cell repertoires in COVID-19. Source study methods: For nucleated cells, counts were estimated from reference gene primer amplification. Profiled with immunoSEQ multiplex PCR; TCRdb holds only in-frame clones, not every one. That table gives V, J and clone size, and the DNA gave D and trimming. The sample yields around 100,000 clones, about 86% seen once. The receptor comes from a woman aged 45-65 years who had recovered from COVID-19. Sequencing was performed on PBMCs or T cells enriched from blood (not recorded which).

The CDR3, as DNA: TGTGCCAGCAGCTTACTTTTCTCCTACGAGCAGTACTTC. Amino acids: CASSLLFSYEQYF. V gene TRBV5-5 combines with J gene TRBJ2-7; no reliable D call. V was shortened by 2 bases and J by 0 bases, with 6 bases between the two germline ends. Germline V CDR1 and CDR2: SGHKS, YYEKEE (reference sequence). This CDR3 has 13 residues.